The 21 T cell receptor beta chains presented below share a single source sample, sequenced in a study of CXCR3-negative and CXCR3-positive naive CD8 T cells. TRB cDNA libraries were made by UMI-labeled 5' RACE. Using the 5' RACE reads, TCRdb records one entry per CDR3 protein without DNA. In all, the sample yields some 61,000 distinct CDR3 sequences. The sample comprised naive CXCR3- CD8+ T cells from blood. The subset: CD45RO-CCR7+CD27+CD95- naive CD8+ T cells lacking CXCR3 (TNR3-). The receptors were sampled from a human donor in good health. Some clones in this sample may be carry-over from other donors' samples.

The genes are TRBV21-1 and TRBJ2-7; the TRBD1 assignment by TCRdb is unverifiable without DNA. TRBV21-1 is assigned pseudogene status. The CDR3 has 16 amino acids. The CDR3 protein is CASSKRGVLAKYEQYF.

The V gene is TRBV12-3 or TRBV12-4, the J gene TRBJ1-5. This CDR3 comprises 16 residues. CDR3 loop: CASSPPGLNSNQPQHF.

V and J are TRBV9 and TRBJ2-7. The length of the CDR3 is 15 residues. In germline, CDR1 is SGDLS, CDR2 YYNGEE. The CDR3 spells CASSAGSDANYEQYF. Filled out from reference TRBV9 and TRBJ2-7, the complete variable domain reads DSGVTQTPKHLITATGQRVTLRCSPRSGDLSVYWYQQSLDQGLQFLIQYYNGEERAKGNILERFSAQQFPDLHSELNLSSLELGDSALYFCASSAGSDANYEQYFGPGTRLTVT.

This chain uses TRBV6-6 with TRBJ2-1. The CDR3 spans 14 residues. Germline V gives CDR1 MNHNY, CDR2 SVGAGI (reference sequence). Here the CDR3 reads CASSYPGSYNEQFF.

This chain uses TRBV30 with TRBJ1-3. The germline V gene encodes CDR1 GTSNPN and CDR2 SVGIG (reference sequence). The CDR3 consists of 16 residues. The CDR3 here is CAWSVHSGLSGNTIYF.

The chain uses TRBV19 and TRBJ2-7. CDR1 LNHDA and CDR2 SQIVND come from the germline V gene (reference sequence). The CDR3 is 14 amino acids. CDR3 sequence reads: CASSINHGPYEQYF.

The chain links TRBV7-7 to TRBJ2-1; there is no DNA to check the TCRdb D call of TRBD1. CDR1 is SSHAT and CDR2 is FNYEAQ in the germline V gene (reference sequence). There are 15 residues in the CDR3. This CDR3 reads CASSSGTGEINEQFF.

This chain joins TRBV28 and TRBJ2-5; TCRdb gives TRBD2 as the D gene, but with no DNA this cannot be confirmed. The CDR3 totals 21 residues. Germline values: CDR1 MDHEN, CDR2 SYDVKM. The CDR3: CASSQEDGQVSSGGQAETQYF.

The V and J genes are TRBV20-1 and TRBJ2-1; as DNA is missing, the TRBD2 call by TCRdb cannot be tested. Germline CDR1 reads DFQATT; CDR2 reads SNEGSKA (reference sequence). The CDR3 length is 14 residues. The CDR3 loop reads CSASGLAAYNEQFF.

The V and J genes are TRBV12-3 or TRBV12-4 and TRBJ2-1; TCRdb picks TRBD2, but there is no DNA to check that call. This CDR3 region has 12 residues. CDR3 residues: CASSWTVNEQFF.

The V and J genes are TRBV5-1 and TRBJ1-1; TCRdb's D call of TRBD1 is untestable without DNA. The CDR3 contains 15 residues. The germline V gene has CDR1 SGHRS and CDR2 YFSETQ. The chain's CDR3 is CASSTWTGANTEAFF. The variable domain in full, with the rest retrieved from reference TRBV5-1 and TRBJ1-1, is KAGVTQTPRYLIKTRGQQVTLSCSPISGHRSVSWYQQTPGQGLQFLFEYFSETQRNKGNFPGRFSGRQFSNSRSEMNVSTLELGDSALYLCASSTWTGANTEAFFGQGTRLTVV.

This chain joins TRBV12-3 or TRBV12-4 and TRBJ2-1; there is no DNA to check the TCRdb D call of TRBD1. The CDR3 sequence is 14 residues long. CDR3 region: CASSRGFSYNEQFF.

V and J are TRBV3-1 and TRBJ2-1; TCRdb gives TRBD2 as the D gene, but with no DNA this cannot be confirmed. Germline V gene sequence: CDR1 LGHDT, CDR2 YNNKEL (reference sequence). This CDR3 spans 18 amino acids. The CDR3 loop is CASSQEAGGPSRYNEQFF.

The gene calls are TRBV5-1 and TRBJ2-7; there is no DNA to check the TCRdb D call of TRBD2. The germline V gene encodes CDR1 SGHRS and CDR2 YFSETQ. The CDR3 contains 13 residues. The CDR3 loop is CASSDAGLDEQYF.

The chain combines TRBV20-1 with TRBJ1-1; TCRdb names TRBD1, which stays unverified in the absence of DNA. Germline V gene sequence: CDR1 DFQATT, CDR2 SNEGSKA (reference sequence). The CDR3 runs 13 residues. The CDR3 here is CSAKPRGYTEAFF.

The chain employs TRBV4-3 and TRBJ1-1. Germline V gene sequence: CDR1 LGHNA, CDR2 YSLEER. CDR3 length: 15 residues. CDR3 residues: CASSQDRGGNTEAFF.

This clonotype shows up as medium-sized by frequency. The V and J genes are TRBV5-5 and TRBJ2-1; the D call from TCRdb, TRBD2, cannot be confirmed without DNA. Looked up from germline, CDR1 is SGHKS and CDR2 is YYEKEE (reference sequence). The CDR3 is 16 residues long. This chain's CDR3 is CASSLSPYSPYNEQFF.

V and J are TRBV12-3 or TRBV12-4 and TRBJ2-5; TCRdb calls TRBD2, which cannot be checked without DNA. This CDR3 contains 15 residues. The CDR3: CASNLRGREGETQYF.

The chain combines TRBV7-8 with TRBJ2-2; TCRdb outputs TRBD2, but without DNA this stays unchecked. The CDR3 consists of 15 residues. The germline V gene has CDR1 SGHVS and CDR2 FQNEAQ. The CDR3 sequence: CASSLALARGRELFF.

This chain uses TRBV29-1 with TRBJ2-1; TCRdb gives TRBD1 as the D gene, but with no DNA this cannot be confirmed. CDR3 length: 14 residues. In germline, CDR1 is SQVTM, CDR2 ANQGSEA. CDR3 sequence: CSVEGQGVDNEQFF.

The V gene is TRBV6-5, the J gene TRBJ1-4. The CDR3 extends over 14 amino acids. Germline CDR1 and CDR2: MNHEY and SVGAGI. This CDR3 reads CASSYDTTNEKLFF.